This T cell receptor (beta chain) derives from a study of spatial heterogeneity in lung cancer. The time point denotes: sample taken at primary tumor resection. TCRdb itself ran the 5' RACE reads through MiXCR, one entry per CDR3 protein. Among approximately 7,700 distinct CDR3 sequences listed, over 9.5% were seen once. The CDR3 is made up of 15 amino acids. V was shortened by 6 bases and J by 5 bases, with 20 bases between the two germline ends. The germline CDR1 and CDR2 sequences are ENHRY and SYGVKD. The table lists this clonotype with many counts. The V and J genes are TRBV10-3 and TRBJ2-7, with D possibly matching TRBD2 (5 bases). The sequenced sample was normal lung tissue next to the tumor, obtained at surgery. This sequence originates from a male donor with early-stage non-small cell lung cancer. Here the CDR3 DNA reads TGTGCCATCAGCTCCTCCGGAATGACTAACCACGAGCAGTACTTC. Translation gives CAISSSGMTNHEQYF.